Listed below are T cell receptor beta chains from one sample, sequenced in a study of control samples from healthy donors and cancer patients. Only in-frame clones appear in the TCRdb table, and some are missing; sequencing was by immunoSEQ multiplex PCR. The data show some 140,000 clones, about 94% seen once. Sequencing input: blood. The receptors stem from a man aged 35 to 55 in good health. Both conserved end residues are part of each CDR3. A D gene is named only where the DNA matches it firmly. Only part of the rows carry a size: once, few, many, or a class if the clone is expanded.

V gene	J gene	D gene	clone size	CDR3 protein	CDR3 DNA
TRBV9	TRBJ2-5	TRBD1	-	CASSVGRTGTETQYF	TGTGCCAGCAGCGTAGGTAGGACAGGAACAGAGACCCAGTACTTC
TRBV27	TRBJ1-2	-	-	CASSLRSAANYGYTF	TGTGCCAGCAGTTTACGGTCGGCCGCTAACTATGGCTACACCTTC
TRBV5-1	TRBJ2-2	-	-	CASSPWRDDTGELFF	TGCGCCAGCAGCCCTTGGAGGGACGACACCGGGGAGCTGTTTTTT
TRBV14	TRBJ2-6	TRBD1	few	CASSHSGRGFGANVLTF	TGTGCCAGCAGCCATTCGGGCAGGGGGTTTGGGGCCAACGTCCTGACTTTC
TRBV10-3	TRBJ2-7	TRBD2	-	CAIRDSSGTSSYEQYF	TGTGCCATCAGGGACTCGAGCGGGACTAGCTCCTACGAGCAGTACTTC
TRBV6-5	TRBJ2-1	-	-	CASSPDGHSYNEQFF	TGTGCCAGCAGTCCGGACGGCCACTCCTACAATGAGCAGTTCTTC
TRBV4-1	TRBJ2-7	-	few	CASSRRPPAGGSYEQYF	TGCGCCAGCAGCCGTCGCCCCCCGGCAGGGGGGTCCTACGAGCAGTACTTC
TRBV10-2	TRBJ2-5	-	-	CASSESTQETQYF	TGCGCCAGCAGTGAAAGTACTCAAGAGACCCAGTACTTC
TRBV7-9	TRBJ2-1	TRBD2	-	CASSEILAGSYNEQFF	TGTGCCAGCAGCGAAATACTAGCGGGCTCCTACAATGAGCAGTTCTTC
TRBV5-4	TRBJ2-4	-	once	CASSPGAGGGGGNIQYF	TGTGCCAGCAGCCCAGGCGCAGGGGGGGGCGGGGGAAACATTCAGTACTTC
TRBV11-2	TRBJ2-4	-	-	CASSLDGSTWDIQYF	TGTGCCAGCAGCTTAGATGGGAGTACATGGGACATTCAGTACTTC
TRBV6-5	TRBJ1-2	TRBD1	-	CASSGQGRRNYGYTF	TGTGCCAGCAGCGGACAGGGGCGGAGGAACTATGGCTACACCTTC
TRBV7-2	TRBJ1-1	TRBD1	-	CASSLAGTVEAFF	TGTGCCAGCAGCTTAGCGGGGACAGTTGAAGCTTTCTTT
TRBV5-1	TRBJ1-2	TRBD1	-	CASRRGQEGGYTF	TGCGCCAGCAGACGTGGACAGGAAGGTGGCTACACCTTC
TRBV5-1	TRBJ2-3	TRBD1	-	CASSTTGTPGTQYF	TGCGCCAGCAGCACGACAGGGACCCCGGGTACGCAGTATTTT
TRBV24-1	TRBJ2-2	TRBD1	-	CATSDPTGPTGELFF	TGTGCCACCAGTGACCCGACAGGGCCGACCGGGGAGCTGTTTTTT
TRBV6-5	TRBJ1-1	TRBD1	-	CASGGTGWTEAFF	TGTGCCAGCGGCGGGACAGGGTGGACTGAAGCTTTCTTT
TRBV13	TRBJ1-2	-	-	CASSLAQEGGGYTF	TGTGCCAGCAGCTTGGCACAGGAAGGAGGTGGCTACACCTTC
TRBV6-1	TRBJ1-6	-	once	CASSDQGNGPLHF	TGTGCCAGCAGTGATCAGGGTAATGGGCCCCTCCACTTT
TRBV4-3	TRBJ1-2	-	-	CASRPAEGYSGYTF	TGCGCCAGCAGACCCGCGGAAGGCTATTCTGGCTACACCTTC
TRBV28	TRBJ2-1	-	-	CASSPVGAGVLSEQFF	TGTGCCAGCAGTCCCGTGGGGGCGGGGGTATTATCTGAGCAGTTCTTC
TRBV28	TRBJ2-7	-	-	CASSFVGPYEQYF	TGTGCCAGCAGTTTCGTGGGGCCCTACGAGCAGTACTTC
TRBV27	TRBJ2-7	-	-	CASSPLGKNSYEQYF	TGTGCCAGCAGTCCCTTGGGCAAGAACTCCTACGAGCAGTACTTC
TRBV10-1	TRBJ2-7	-	-	CASSESPGYEQYF	TGCGCCAGCAGTGAGTCCCCGGGCTACGAGCAGTACTTC
TRBV9	TRBJ1-4	-	-	CASSVATGTATNEKLFF	TGTGCCAGCAGCGTAGCTACTGGGACGGCTACTAATGAAAAACTGTTTTTT
TRBV7-9	TRBJ1-1	-	-	CASSFGPANTEAFF	TGTGCCAGCAGCTTTGGGCCAGCCAACACTGAAGCTTTCTTT
TRBV9	TRBJ1-3	TRBD1	-	CASSTQGVSGNTIYF	TGTGCCAGCAGCACACAGGGGGTGTCGGGAAACACCATATATTTT
TRBV30	TRBJ2-4	TRBD2	-	CAWSAGTSASGIQYF	TGTGCCTGGAGTGCCGGTACCTCGGCTAGCGGCATTCAGTACTTC
TRBV13	TRBJ1-1	-	-	CASSLGAGSTEAFF	TGTGCCAGCAGCTTAGGAGCGGGAAGCACTGAAGCTTTCTTT
TRBV24-1	TRBJ1-4	-	once	CATSDPGGENEKLFF	TGTGCCACCAGTGACCCTGGCGGGGAGAATGAAAAACTGTTTTTT
TRBV3-1/TRBV3-2	TRBJ2-3	TRBD2	-	CASSQSGGGDTQYF	TGTGCCAGCAGTCAGAGCGGGGGTGGCGATACGCAGTATTTT
TRBV21-1	TRBJ2-7	-	-	CASSKGCSTGPTYEQYF	TGTGCCAGCAGCAAAGGATGTTCAACAGGGCCCACCTACGAGCAGTACTTC